This TCR beta chain was identified in a study of shared clonotypes between healthy human individuals. Looking at the study overall: Per donor, three plates held CD4 naive cells, three held CD4 memory, two held CD8 naive and one held CD8 memory.

J lost 2 bases, V lost 0 bases, and 2 bases had no gene match. The CDR3 runs 15 residues. The germline V gene has CDR1 SGHTS and CDR2 YDEGEE. CD45RO negativity and positive selection for CCR7 defined naive CD8 cells, a population that excluded terminally differentiated effector memory CD45RA+ cells. About this clone itself: The target antigen is unknown.

Study conclusions and caveats: Memory subsets generally showed lower estimated richness than naive subsets. What limited the represented genetic and exposure-history diversity was the small number of donors.

The method was immunoSEQ multiplex PCR; TCRdb's version includes in-frame clones alone and lacks a portion of them. The sample contains about 2 million clones, about 95% of which appear only once. This chain uses TRBV5-8 with TRBJ2-7; TRBD2 agrees at 10 bases. Sequencing input: naive CD8+ T cells sorted from blood. This TCR derives from a man aged 18 to 30 in good health. CDR3 coding DNA: TGTGCCAGCAGCTTGGAGCTAGCGGGGGCCTACGAGCAGTACTTC. Its protein product is CASSLELAGAYEQYF.